The subject of this entry is one T cell receptor (beta chain). This specimen belongs to a study of blood T cell repertoires in COVID-19. Generated by immunoSEQ multiplex PCR, the TCRdb table keeps only in-frame clones and is missing some. The sample consists of 150,000 to 200,000 clones, about nine tenths of them appearing once. The CDR3 length is 14 residues. Germline values: CDR1 SGDLS, CDR2 YYNGEE. V lost 0 bases and J lost 1, with 7 bases in between. Specimen: peripheral blood. This receptor was identified in a man in his forties or fifties with acute or convalescent COVID-19. This chain joins TRBV9 and TRBJ1-1; D remains unclear. CDR3 coding DNA: TGTGCCAGCAGCGTAGCTGTGGCGAACACTGAAGCTTTCTTT. The encoded protein is CASSVAVANTEAFF.